This T cell receptor (beta chain) was observed in a study of T-cell memory formation after mild COVID-19. Study-wide context: Clusters were largely donor specific. Findings and limits, study-wide: A subset of responding clones appeared in pre-infection memory, suggesting cross-reactive memory joined.

The TCR alpha and TCR beta cDNA libraries, bearing sample barcodes and UMIs, were generated by 5'RACE using constant-segment primers. From the 5' RACE reads, TCRdb called clonotypes with MiXCR, one entry per CDR3 protein. The table has just under 150,000 distinct CDR3 sequences, roughly 19% seen once. To note about this clonotype: What it binds is not known.

Germline CDR1 reads SGHDT; CDR2 reads YYEEEE. V gave up 0 bases and J gave up 0 bases; unmatched junction bases: 3. CDR3 length: 16 amino acids. The clonotype comes from an adult woman who had mild COVID-19 (a few samples of this study predate the infection). Cell type and time point are not known. The chain links TRBV5-6 to TRBJ2-5, with TRBD2 matching over 9 bases. Sequenced material: PBMCs or a T cell subset sorted from them (not recorded which). In nucleotides, the CDR3 is TGTGCCAGCAGCTTGGGACTAGCGGACTACCAAGAGACCCAGTACTTC. Residues: CASSLGLADYQETQYF. Using reference TRBV5-6 and TRBJ2-5 for the parts outside the CDR3, the full variable domain is DAGVTQSPTHLIKTRGQQVTLRCSPKSGHDTVSWYQQALGQGPQFIFQYYEEEERQRGNFPDRFSGHQFPNYSSELNVNALLLGDSALYLCASSLGLADYQETQYFGPGTRLLVL.